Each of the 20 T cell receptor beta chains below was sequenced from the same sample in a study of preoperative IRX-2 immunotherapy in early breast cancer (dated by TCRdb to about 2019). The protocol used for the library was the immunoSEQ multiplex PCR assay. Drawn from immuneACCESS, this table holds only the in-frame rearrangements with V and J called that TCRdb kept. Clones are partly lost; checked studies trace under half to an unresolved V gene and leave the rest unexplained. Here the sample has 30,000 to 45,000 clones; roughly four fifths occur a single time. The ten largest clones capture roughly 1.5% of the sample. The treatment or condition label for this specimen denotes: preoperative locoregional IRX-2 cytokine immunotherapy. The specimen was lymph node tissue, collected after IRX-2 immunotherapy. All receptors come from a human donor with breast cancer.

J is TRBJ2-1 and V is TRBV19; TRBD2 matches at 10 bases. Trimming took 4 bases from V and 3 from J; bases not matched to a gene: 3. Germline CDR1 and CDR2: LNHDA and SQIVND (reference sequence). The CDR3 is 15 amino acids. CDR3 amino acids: CASSTIAGGYNEQFF. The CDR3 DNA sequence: TGTGCCAGTAGTACGATAGCGGGGGGCTACAATGAGCAGTTCTTC.

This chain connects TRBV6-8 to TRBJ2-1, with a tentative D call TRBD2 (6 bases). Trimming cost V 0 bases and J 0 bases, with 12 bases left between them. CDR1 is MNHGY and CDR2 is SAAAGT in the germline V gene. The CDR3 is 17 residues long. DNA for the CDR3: TGTGCCAGCAGTTACTCGCGGGGCCCTAGCTCCTACAATGAGCAGTTCTTC. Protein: CASSYSRGPSSYNEQFF.

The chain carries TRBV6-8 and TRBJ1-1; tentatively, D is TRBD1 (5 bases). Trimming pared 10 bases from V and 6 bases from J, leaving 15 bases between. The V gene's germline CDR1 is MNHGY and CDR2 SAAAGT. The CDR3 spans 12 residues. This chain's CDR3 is CAINQGGPEAFF. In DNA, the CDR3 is TGTGCCATCAATCAGGGAGGTCCTGAAGCTTTCTTT.

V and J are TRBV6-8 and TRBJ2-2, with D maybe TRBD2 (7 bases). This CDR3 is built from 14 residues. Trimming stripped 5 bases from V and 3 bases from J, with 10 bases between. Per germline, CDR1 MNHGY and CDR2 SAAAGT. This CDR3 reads CASSRGGDTGELFF. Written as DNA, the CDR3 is TGTGCCAGCAGTAGGGGGGGGGACACCGGGGAGCTGTTTTTT.

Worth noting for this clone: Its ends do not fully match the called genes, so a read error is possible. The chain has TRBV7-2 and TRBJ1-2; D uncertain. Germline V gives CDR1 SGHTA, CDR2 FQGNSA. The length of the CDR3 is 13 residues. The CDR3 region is CASSPAPGYGYTF. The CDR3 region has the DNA TGTGCCAGCAGCCCCGCCCCCGGTTATGGTTACACCTTC.

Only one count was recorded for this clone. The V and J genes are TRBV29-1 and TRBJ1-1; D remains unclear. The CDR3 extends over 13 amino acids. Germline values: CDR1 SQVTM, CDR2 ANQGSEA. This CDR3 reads CTSVGDLNTEAFF. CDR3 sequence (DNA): TGCACCTCGGTCGGGGATTTGAACACTGAAGCTTTCTTT. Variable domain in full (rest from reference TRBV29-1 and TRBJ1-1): SAVISQKPSRDICQRGTSLTIQCQVDSQVTMMFWYRQQPGQSLTLIATANQGSEATYESGFVIDKFPISRPNLTFSTLTVSNMSPEDSSIYLCTSVGDLNTEAFFGQGTRLTVV.

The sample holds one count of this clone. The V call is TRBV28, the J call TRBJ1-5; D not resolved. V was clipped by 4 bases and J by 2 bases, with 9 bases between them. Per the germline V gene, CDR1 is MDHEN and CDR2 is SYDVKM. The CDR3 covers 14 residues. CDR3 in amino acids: CASSSPGGNQPQHF. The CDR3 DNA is TGTGCCAGCAGTTCTCCGGGTGGCAATCAGCCCCAGCATTTT.

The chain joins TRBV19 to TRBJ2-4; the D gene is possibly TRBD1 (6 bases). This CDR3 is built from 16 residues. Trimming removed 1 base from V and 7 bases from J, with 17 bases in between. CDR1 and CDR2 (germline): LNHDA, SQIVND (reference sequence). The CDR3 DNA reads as TGTGCCAGTAGTATAGTTGGGGTAGGGGGTATCAACATTCAGTACTTC. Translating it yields CASSIVGVGGINIQYF.

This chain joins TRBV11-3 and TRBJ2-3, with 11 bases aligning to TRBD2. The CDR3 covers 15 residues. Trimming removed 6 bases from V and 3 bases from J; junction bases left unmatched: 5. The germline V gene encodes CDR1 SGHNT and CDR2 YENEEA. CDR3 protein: CASRVSGGATDTQYF. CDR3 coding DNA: TGTGCCAGCAGGGTTAGCGGGGGGGCTACAGATACGCAGTATTTT.

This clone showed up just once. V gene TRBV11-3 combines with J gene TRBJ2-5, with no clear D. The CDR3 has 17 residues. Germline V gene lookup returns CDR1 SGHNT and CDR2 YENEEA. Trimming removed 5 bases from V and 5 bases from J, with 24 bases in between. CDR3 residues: CASSHARDIQPGETQYF. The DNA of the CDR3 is TGTGCCAGCAGCCACGCCCGAGACATACAACCTGGGGAGACCCAGTACTTC.

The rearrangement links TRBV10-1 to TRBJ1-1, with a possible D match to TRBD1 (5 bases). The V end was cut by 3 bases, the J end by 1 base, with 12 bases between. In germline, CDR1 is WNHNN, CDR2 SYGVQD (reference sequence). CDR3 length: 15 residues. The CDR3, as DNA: TGCGCCAGCAGTGACGCCGGGGCCGGGAACACTGAAGCTTTCTTT. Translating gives CASSDAGAGNTEAFF.

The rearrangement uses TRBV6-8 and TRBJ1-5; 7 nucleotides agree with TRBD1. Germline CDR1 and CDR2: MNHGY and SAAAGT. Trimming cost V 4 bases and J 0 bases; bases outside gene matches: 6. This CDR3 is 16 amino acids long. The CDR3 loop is CASSLARGASNQPQHF. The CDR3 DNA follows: TGTGCCAGCAGTTTGGCCAGGGGGGCTAGCAATCAGCCCCAGCATTTT.

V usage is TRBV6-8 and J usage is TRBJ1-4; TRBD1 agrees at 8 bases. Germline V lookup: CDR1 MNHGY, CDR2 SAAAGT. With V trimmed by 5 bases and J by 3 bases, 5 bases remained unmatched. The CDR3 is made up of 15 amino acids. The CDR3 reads CASSGLQGANEKLFF. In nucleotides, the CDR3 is TGTGCCAGCAGTGGTTTACAGGGGGCTAATGAAAAACTGTTTTTT.

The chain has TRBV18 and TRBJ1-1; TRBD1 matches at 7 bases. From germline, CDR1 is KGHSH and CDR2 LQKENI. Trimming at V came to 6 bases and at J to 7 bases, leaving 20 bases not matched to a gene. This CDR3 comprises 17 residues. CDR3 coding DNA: TGTGCCAGCTCCTCCGTCCAAGACAGGGACCCCGGGAGTGAAGCTTTCTTT. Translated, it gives CASSSVQDRDPGSEAFF.

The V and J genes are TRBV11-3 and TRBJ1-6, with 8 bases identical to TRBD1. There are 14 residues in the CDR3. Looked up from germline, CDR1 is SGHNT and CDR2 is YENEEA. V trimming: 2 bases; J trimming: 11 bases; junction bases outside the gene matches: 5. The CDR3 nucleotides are TGTGCCAGCAGCTTATTCGGACAGGGAACACCCCTCCACTTT. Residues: CASSLFGQGTPLHF.

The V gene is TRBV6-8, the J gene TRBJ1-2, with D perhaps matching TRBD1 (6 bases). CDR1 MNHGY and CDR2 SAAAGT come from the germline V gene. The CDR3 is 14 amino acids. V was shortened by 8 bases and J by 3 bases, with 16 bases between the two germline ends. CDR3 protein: CASGSVTGYYGYTF. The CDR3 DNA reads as TGTGCCAGCGGGTCCGTTACAGGGTACTATGGCTACACCTTC.

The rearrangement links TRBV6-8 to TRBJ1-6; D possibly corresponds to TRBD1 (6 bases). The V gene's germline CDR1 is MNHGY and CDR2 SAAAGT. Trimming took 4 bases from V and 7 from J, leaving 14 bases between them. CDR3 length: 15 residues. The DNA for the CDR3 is TGTGCCAGCAGTTGGGCGGGACATACAAATTCACCCCTCCACTTT. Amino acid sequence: CASSWAGHTNSPLHF.

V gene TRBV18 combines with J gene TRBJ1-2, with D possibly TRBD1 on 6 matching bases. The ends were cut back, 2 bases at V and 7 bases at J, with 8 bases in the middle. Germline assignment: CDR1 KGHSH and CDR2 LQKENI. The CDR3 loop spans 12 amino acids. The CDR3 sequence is CASSPGTSGYTF. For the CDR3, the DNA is TGTGCCAGCTCACCAGGGACATCTGGCTACACCTTC. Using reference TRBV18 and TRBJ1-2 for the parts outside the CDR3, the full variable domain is NAGVMQNPRHLVRRRGQEARLRCSPMKGHSHVYWYRQLPEEGLKFMVYLQKENIIDESGMPKERFSAEFPKEGPSILRIQQVVRGDSAAYFCASSPGTSGYTFGSGTRLTVV.

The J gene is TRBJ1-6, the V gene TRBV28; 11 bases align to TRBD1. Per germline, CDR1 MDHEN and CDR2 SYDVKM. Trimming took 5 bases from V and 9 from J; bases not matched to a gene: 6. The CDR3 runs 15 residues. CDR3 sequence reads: CASSPPGQGGSPLHF. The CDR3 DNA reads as TGTGCCAGCAGTCCTCCGGGACAGGGGGGTTCACCCCTCCACTTT.

CDR3 loop: CSVPSPGLKTQYF. CDR3 coding DNA: TGCAGCGTCCCCTCACCGGGGTTGAAGACCCAGTACTTC. The chain is built from TRBV29-1 and TRBJ2-5; a possible D gene is TRBD2 (5 bases). The germline V and J ends were trimmed by 6 bases and 6 bases, with 17 bases remaining between them. The CDR3 has 13 residues. CDR1 is SQVTM and CDR2 is ANQGSEA in the germline V gene.